This entry lists 29 T cell receptor beta chains sequenced from one sample in a study of blood T cell dynamics during melanoma immunotherapy. Clones were read by immunoSEQ multiplex PCR, and TCRdb kept only the in-frame ones, dropping some. The table lists 15,000 or so clones, roughly nine tenths of them singletons. This sample's time point: week 3, after first cycle of checkpoint inhibitor. The sample in question was blood, obtained from a patient treated with checkpoint blockade. The receptors originated from a human donor with melanoma.

This chain links TRBV4-1 with TRBJ1-2; 7 nucleotides agree with TRBD1. Germline V gene data show CDR1 as MGHRA and CDR2 as YSYEKL. CDR3 length equals 15 residues. J gave up 5 bases and V 3 bases, and 9 bases lay outside the gene matches. The CDR3 DNA follows: TGCGCCAGCAGCCAGGCGGGGGACAGACTTTATGGCTACACCTTC. Translation: CASSQAGDRLYGYTF.

V and J are TRBV10-3 and TRBJ2-7, with TRBD2 matching 14 bases. CDR3 length equals 18 residues. From germline, CDR1 is ENHRY and CDR2 SYGVKD. The ends lost 4 bases at V and 0 bases at J; junction bases unmatched: 8. CDR3 in DNA: TGTGCCATCAGTGTAGGACTAGCGGGAGGTAAGCACTCCTACGAGCAGTACTTC. Amino acid sequence: CAISVGLAGGKHSYEQYF.

The V and J genes are TRBV9 and TRBJ2-7; 8 nucleotides line up with TRBD1. The CDR3 is 16 residues long. Losses at the gene ends were 2 bases for V and 4 bases for J; bases not matched to a gene: 11. CDR1 SGDLS and CDR2 YYNGEE come from the germline V gene. As DNA, the CDR3 is TGTGCCAGCAGCGTCGACGGGACAGGAGGTCAATACGAGCAGTACTTC. Protein sequence: CASSVDGTGGQYEQYF.

V is TRBV29-1 and J is TRBJ2-3; 9 bases map to TRBD2. The CDR3 is 13 residues long. Trimming cost V 2 bases and J 5 bases; bases outside gene matches: 2. Germline CDR1 and CDR2: SQVTM and ANQGSEA. CDR3 nucleotide sequence: TGCAGCGTTGAACTAGCGGGATTAGATACGCAGTATTTT. Encoded protein: CSVELAGLDTQYF.

The J gene is TRBJ2-2, the V gene TRBV28; 7 positions agree with TRBD1. CDR1 MDHEN and CDR2 SYDVKM come from the germline V gene. The CDR3 is made up of 15 amino acids. The ends lost 8 bases at V and 5 bases at J; junction bases unmatched: 11. This CDR3 reads CASCRDRVGTGELFF. Here the CDR3 DNA reads TGTGCCAGCTGCCGCGACAGGGTCGGGACCGGGGAGCTGTTTTTT. The full variable domain, its missing parts supplied by reference TRBV28 and TRBJ2-2, is DVKVTQSSRYLVKRTGEKVFLECVQDMDHENMFWYRQDPGLGLRLIYFSYDVKMKEKGDIPEGYSVSREKKERFSLILESASTNQTSMYLCASCRDRVGTGELFFGEGSRLTVL.

This chain uses TRBV28 with TRBJ1-4; 7 nucleotides align to TRBD1. V was clipped by 5 bases and J by 2 bases; unmatched bases: 5. The CDR3 has 15 amino acids. The germline CDR1 and CDR2 sequences are MDHEN and SYDVKM. In DNA, the CDR3 is TGTGCCAGCAGTCCCCAGACAGGGACTAATGAAAAACTGTTTTTT. This sequence encodes CASSPQTGTNEKLFF.

The chain uses TRBV9 and TRBJ1-1; 8 nucleotides line up with TRBD1. Germline V gene sequence: CDR1 SGDLS, CDR2 YYNGEE. V gave up 0 bases and J gave up 2 bases; unmatched junction bases: 6. The CDR3 is made up of 16 amino acids. For the CDR3, the DNA is TGTGCCAGCAGCGTAGGATCTACAGGGGGAAACACTGAAGCTTTCTTT. It is translated as CASSVGSTGGNTEAFF.

The sample holds a few counts of this clone. The chain has TRBV28 and TRBJ2-7; D gene uncertain. Germline loops: CDR1 MDHEN, CDR2 SYDVKM. The CDR3 length is 17 residues. V lost 1 base, J lost 0 bases, and 16 bases lay in between. The CDR3 loop reads CASSLYPSSVDSYEQYF. CDR3 DNA sequence: TGTGCCAGCAGTTTATATCCGTCGAGCGTTGACTCCTACGAGCAGTACTTC. The full variable domain, in which reference TRBV28 and TRBJ2-7 provide the parts outside the CDR3, is DVKVTQSSRYLVKRTGEKVFLECVQDMDHENMFWYRQDPGLGLRLIYFSYDVKMKEKGDIPEGYSVSREKKERFSLILESASTNQTSMYLCASSLYPSSVDSYEQYFGPGTRLTVT.

In DNA, the CDR3 is TGTGCCAGCAGTCAACAGGGATACGAGCAGTACTTC. Translating gives CASSQQGYEQYF. The chain combines TRBV2 with TRBJ2-7; possible D gene TRBD1, 6 bases. CDR3 length: 12 residues. Trimming left V 5 bases short and J 4 bases short, with 9 bases between. Germline CDR1 SNHLY, CDR2 FYNNEI.

The genes are TRBV7-6 and TRBJ2-3; TRBD1 matches at 7 bases. CDR3 length: 15 amino acids. Trimming removed 2 bases from V and 0 bases from J; junction bases left unmatched: 2. Germline values: CDR1 SGHVS, CDR2 FNYEAQ. The chain's CDR3 is CASSLRQGSTDTQYF. The CDR3, as DNA: TGTGCCAGCAGCTTAAGACAGGGTAGCACAGATACGCAGTATTTT.

This sequence joins TRBV19 and TRBJ2-1; D unresolved. V was pared by 3 bases and J by 7 bases, with 7 bases between. Germline V gene lookup returns CDR1 LNHDA and CDR2 SQIVND (reference sequence). CDR3 size: 12 residues. CDR3 region: CASSIFTNEQFF. The CDR3 bases are TGTGCCAGTAGTATTTTTACTAATGAGCAGTTCTTC.

The chain couples TRBV7-6 to TRBJ2-3; 7 bases are shared with TRBD2. Germline CDR1 SGHVS, CDR2 FNYEAQ. The CDR3 is made up of 15 amino acids. Germline trimming cut 6 bases from V and 4 bases from J; bases unmatched to any gene: 10. In nucleotides, the CDR3 is TGTGCCAGCAGTGTTTTGGGCGGGAGTGCAGATACGCAGTATTTT. Translation gives CASSVLGGSADTQYF. Drawing the rest from reference TRBV7-6 and TRBJ2-3, the complete variable domain is GAGVSQSPRYKVTKRGQDVALRCDPISGHVSLYWYRQALGQGPEFLTYFNYEAQQDKSGLPNDRFSAERPEGSISTLTIQRTEQRDSAMYRCASSVLGGSADTQYFGPGTRLTVL.

The V and J genes are TRBV28 and TRBJ1-1; maybe TRBD1 (6 bases). V lost 4 bases and J lost 1, with 10 bases in between. Germline V gene data show CDR1 as MDHEN and CDR2 as SYDVKM. This CDR3 spans 14 amino acids. The CDR3 region has the DNA TGTGCCAGCAGTTCCCCGGGACAGAACACTGAAGCTTTCTTT. It is translated as CASSSPGQNTEAFF.

V and J are TRBV6-1 and TRBJ2-1, with no clear D. The CDR3 sequence is 15 residues long. Per germline, CDR1 MNHNS and CDR2 SASEGT. V shed 1 base and J shed 0 bases, with 7 bases lying between them. The CDR3 spells CASSEDPSSYNEQFF. In DNA form, the CDR3 reads TGTGCCAGCAGTGAAGACCCTAGCTCCTACAATGAGCAGTTCTTC.

The rearrangement uses TRBV19 and TRBJ2-3; a weak D match, TRBD2 (5 bases). V was shortened by 8 bases and J by 1 base, with 19 bases between the two germline ends. The CDR3 contains 16 residues. Germline values: CDR1 LNHDA, CDR2 SQIVND (reference sequence). The CDR3, as DNA: TGTGCCAGTGCCATGGCGAGGGCAGTCGGCACAGATACGCAGTATTTT. Translated, it gives CASAMARAVGTDTQYF. Full variable domain (outside the CDR3, taken from reference TRBV19 and TRBJ2-3): DGGITQSPKYLFRKEGQNVTLSCEQNLNHDAMYWYRQDPGQGLRLIYYSQIVNDFQKGDIAEGYSVSREKKESFPLTVTSAQKNPTAFYLCASAMARAVGTDTQYFGPGTRLTVL.

This chain links TRBV15 with TRBJ2-1; 9 positions match TRBD2. The CDR3 spans 15 residues. Per germline, CDR1 LNHNV and CDR2 YYDKDF (reference sequence). V dropped 1 base and J dropped 6; count of bases not matched to a gene: 4. For the CDR3, the DNA is TGTGCCACCAGCAGAGTAGCGGGAGCCCTCAATGAGCAGTTCTTC. It is translated as CATSRVAGALNEQFF.

The CDR3 bases are TGTGCCAGTAGTAAATTACTGTCTAGCAATCAGCCCCAGCATTTT. Translating it yields CASSKLLSSNQPQHF. This chain connects TRBV19 to TRBJ1-5; D not certain. The V gene's germline CDR1 is LNHDA and CDR2 SQIVND (reference sequence). This CDR3 is built from 15 residues. The V gene lost 4 bases and the J gene lost 0 bases, with 10 bases spanning the gap.

This chain joins TRBV4-2 and TRBJ2-1, with D possibly TRBD1 on 6 matching bases. V lost 0 bases and J lost 3, with 9 bases in between. This CDR3 is built from 15 residues. The germline gives CDR1 LGHNA, CDR2 YNFKEQ. DNA of the CDR3: TGTGCCAGCAGCCAAGATCTGACAGGCTACAATGAGCAGTTCTTC. Its translation: CASSQDLTGYNEQFF.

This clone was observed once. The chain uses TRBV6-5 and TRBJ1-1; no clear D gene. Germline CDR1 and CDR2: MNHEY and SVGAGI. V was pared by 4 bases and J by 1 base, with 7 bases between. This CDR3 region has 13 residues. The CDR3 nucleotides read TGTGCCAGCAGTTTGGCAGGGAACACTGAAGCTTTCTTT. Residues: CASSLAGNTEAFF.

The chain couples TRBV28 to TRBJ1-6; D gene unclear. Trimming removed 8 bases at V and 8 bases at J, with 10 bases between. The CDR3 loop spans 12 amino acids. Germline CDR1 reads MDHEN; CDR2 reads SYDVKM. CDR3 region: CASVRSDSPLHF. CDR3 DNA sequence: TGTGCCAGCGTCAGATCCGATTCACCCCTCCACTTT.

The CDR3: CASSRSGTDTQYF. The DNA of the CDR3 is TGTGCCAGCAGCCGTAGCGGGACAGATACGCAGTATTTT. This chain connects TRBV6-5 to TRBJ2-3, with 7 bases that match TRBD2. Germline V lookup: CDR1 MNHEY, CDR2 SVGAGI. This CDR3 has 13 amino acids. Losses at the gene ends were 6 bases for V and 3 bases for J; bases not matched to a gene: 3.

The chain employs TRBV11-1 and TRBJ2-7; 7 bases fit TRBD2. CDR1 and CDR2 (germline): SGHAT, FQDESV (reference sequence). V dropped 3 bases and J dropped 1; count of bases not matched to a gene: 6. The CDR3 covers 15 residues. The CDR3 reads CASSFLRTSSYEQYF. CDR3 coding DNA: TGTGCCAGCAGCTTCCTTCGGACTAGTTCCTACGAGCAGTACTTC.

The genes are TRBV2 and TRBJ1-4, with D possibly being TRBD1 (5 bases). Germline V gene lookup returns CDR1 SNHLY and CDR2 FYNNEI. The CDR3 consists of 13 residues. Trimming took off 6 bases at V and 7 bases at J, with 12 bases between the two ends. CDR3 sequence (DNA): TGTGCCAGCAGAGGGGCAGAGAGTGAAAAACTGTTTTTT. This sequence encodes CASRGAESEKLFF.

V and J are TRBV28 and TRBJ1-5; D gene ambiguous. CDR1 and CDR2 (germline): MDHEN, SYDVKM. The CDR3 sequence is 12 residues long. With 2 bases removed from V and 6 bases from J, the gap between germline ends came to 5 bases. The CDR3 DNA follows: TGTGCCAGCAGTTTAGCCGGTCAGCCCCAGCATTTT. Its translation: CASSLAGQPQHF.

The gene calls are TRBV7-9 and TRBJ2-1, with 7 bases lining up with TRBD2. V was clipped by 5 bases and J by 8 bases; unmatched bases: 6. This CDR3 is built from 13 residues. Per the germline V gene, CDR1 is SEHNR and CDR2 is FQNEAQ (reference sequence). CDR3 residues: CASSIRLADEQFF. In nucleotides, the CDR3 is TGTGCCAGCAGCATAAGACTAGCCGATGAGCAGTTCTTC. The complete variable domain, with remaining parts taken from reference TRBV7-9 and TRBJ2-1, reads DTGVSQNPRHKITKRGQNVTFRCDPISEHNRLYWYRQTLGQGPEFLTYFQNEAQLEKSRLLSDRFSAERPKGSFSTLEIQRTEQGDSAMYLCASSIRLADEQFFGPGTRLTVL.

The chain recombines TRBV10-3 with TRBJ1-5; D is ambiguous. The CDR3 covers 13 residues. The ends were cut back, 5 bases at V and 0 bases at J, with 5 bases in the middle. Germline loops: CDR1 ENHRY, CDR2 SYGVKD. The CDR3 nucleotides read TGTGCCATCAGTACGGATAGCAATCAGCCCCAGCATTTT. It specifies CAISTDSNQPQHF.

V is TRBV15 and J is TRBJ1-4, with D uncertain. Germline V lookup: CDR1 LNHNV, CDR2 YYDKDF (reference sequence). This CDR3 has 15 residues. Trimming left V 4 bases short and J 0 bases short, with 9 bases between. The chain's CDR3 is CATSTTVTTNEKLFF. The CDR3 DNA reads as TGTGCCACCAGCACTACAGTGACAACTAATGAAAAACTGTTTTTT.

The V gene is TRBV5-1, the J gene TRBJ1-1, with D perhaps TRBD1 (6 bases). Trimming took 0 bases from V and 4 from J, leaving 7 bases between them. The length of the CDR3 is 13 residues. The germline V gene encodes CDR1 SGHRS and CDR2 YFSETQ. CDR3 sequence (DNA): TGCGCCAGCAGCTTGGCAGGGGCCACTGAAGCTTTCTTT. Translating it yields CASSLAGATEAFF. Combining the CDR3 with reference TRBV5-1 and TRBJ1-1 gives the whole variable domain KAGVTQTPRYLIKTRGQQVTLSCSPISGHRSVSWYQQTPGQGLQFLFEYFSETQRNKGNFPGRFSGRQFSNSRSEMNVSTLELGDSALYLCASSLAGATEAFFGQGTRLTVV.

The V and J genes are TRBV7-2 and TRBJ2-6; D unresolved. This CDR3 has 15 amino acids. Germline-derived CDR1 and CDR2 are SGHTA and FQGNSA. Trimming removed 1 base from V and 2 bases from J, with 6 bases in between. CDR3 DNA: TGTGCCAGCAGCTTAGTTGGTGCTGGGGCCAACGTCCTGACTTTC. Its protein is CASSLVGAGANVLTF.